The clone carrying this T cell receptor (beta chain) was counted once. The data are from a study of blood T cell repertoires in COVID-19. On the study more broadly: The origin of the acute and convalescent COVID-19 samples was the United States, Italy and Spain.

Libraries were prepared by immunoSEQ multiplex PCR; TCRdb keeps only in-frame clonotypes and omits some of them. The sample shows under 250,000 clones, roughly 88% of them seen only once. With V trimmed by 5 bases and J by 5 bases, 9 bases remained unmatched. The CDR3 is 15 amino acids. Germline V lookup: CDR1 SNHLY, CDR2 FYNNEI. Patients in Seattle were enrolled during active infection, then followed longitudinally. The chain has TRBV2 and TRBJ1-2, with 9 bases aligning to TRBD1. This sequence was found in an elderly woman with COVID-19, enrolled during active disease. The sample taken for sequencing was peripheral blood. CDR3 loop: CASSPIGQGQYGYTF. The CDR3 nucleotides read TGTGCCAGCAGTCCAATAGGACAGGGGCAATATGGCTACACCTTC.